This T cell receptor (beta chain) was sequenced during a study of PD-1 blockade in classical Hodgkin lymphoma. Study details: Nivolumab was given intravenously to patients at 3 mg/kg every 2 weeks. Study results and limitations: Patients with a complete response exhibited baseline diversity comparable to newly diagnosed patients. As was reported, newly diagnosed patients showed lower baseline TCR diversity than healthy donors did.

Of note for this clone: Its antigen is not known.

The ends were cut back, 0 bases at V and 4 bases at J, with 7 bases in the middle. The V gene's germline CDR1 is LGHNA and CDR2 YSLEER. The CDR3 has 15 residues. Generated by immunoSEQ multiplex PCR, the TCRdb table keeps only in-frame clones and is missing some. The sample has tens of thousands of clones, approximately 77% seen once; the top ten hold 19%. The time point: cycle 4 day 1 (C4D1), after about 6 weeks of nivolumab. Every single patient, without exception, relapsed after autologous stem cell transplantation, and brentuximab vedotin exposure varied. The TCR sequence derives from a human donor with classical Hodgkin lymphoma. The source was peripheral blood mononuclear cells (PBMCs), collected before the fourth cycle of nivolumab. The rearrangement joins TRBV4-3 to TRBJ2-6; unclear D gene. CDR3 residues: CASSQDILGANVLTF. The CDR3 DNA reads TGCGCCAGCAGCCAAGATATATTGGGGGCCAACGTCCTGACTTTC.